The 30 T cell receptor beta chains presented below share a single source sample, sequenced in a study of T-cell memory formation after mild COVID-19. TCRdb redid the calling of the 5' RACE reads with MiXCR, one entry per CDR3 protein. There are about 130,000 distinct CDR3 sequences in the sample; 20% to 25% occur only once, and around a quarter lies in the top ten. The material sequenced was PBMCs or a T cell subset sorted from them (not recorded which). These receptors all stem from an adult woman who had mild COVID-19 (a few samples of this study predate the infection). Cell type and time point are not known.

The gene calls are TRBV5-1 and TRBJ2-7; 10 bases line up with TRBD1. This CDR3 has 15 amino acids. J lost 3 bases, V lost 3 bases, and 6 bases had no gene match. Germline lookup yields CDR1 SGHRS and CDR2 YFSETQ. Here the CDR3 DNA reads TGCGCCAGCAGCTATCCGGGACAGGGGATCTACGAGCAGTACTTC. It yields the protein CASSYPGQGIYEQYF.

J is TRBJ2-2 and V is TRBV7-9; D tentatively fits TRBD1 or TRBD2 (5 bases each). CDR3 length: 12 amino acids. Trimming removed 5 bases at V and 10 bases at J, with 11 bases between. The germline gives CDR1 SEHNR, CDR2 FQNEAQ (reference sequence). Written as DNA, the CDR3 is TGTGCCAGCAGCCCGGGACGCCCGGAGCTGTTTTTT. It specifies CASSPGRPELFF.

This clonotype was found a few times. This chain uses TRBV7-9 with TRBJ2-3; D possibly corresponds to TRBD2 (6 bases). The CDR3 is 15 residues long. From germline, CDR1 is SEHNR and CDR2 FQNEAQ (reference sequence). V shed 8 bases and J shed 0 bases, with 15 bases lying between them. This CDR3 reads CASLRGGASTDTQYF. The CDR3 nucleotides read TGTGCCAGCCTTAGAGGCGGGGCGAGCACAGATACGCAGTATTTT.

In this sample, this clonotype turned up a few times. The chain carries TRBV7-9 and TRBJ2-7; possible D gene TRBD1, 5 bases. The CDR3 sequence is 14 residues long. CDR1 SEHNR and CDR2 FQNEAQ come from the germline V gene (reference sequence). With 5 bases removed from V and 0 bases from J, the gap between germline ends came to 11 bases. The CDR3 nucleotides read TGTGCCAGCAGCCCCCGGACACTCTCCTACGAGCAGTACTTC. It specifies CASSPRTLSYEQYF.

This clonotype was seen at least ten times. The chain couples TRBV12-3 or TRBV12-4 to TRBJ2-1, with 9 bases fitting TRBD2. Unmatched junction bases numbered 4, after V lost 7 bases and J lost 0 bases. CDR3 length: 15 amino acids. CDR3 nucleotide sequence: TGTGCCAGCATTCATAGCGGGAGCTCCTACAATGAGCAGTTCTTC. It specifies CASIHSGSSYNEQFF.

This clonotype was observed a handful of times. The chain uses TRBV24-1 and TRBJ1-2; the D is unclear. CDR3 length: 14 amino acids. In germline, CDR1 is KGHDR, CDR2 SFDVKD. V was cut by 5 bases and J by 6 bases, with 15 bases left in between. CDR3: CATSGVSYSHGYTF. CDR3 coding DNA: TGTGCCACCAGTGGGGTCAGCTATTCCCATGGCTACACCTTC.

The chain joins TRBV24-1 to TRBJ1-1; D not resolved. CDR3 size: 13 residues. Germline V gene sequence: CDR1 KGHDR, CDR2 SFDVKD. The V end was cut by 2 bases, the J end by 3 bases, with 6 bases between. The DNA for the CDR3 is TGTGCCACCAGTGATTATAGGTACACTGAAGCTTTCTTT. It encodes CATSDYRYTEAFF.

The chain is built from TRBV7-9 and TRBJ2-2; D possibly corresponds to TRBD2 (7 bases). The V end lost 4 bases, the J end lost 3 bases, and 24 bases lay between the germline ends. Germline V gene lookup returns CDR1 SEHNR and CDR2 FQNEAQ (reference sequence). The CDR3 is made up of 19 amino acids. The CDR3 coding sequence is TGTGCCAGCAGCTCCACTCTCTACGGCCGGGGGGCCTACACCGGGGAGCTGTTTTTT. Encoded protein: CASSSTLYGRGAYTGELFF.

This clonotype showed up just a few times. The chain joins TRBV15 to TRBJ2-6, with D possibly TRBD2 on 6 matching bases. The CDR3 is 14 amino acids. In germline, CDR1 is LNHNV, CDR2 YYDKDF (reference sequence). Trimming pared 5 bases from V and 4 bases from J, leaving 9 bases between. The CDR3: CATSWTTGANVLTF. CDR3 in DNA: TGTGCCACCAGCTGGACTACGGGGGCCAACGTCCTGACTTTC. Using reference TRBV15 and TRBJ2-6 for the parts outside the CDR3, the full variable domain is DAMVIQNPRYQVTQFGKPVTLSCSQTLNHNVMYWYQQKSSQAPKLLFHYYDKDFNNEADTPDNFQSRRPNTSFCFLDIRSPGLGDTAMYLCATSWTTGANVLTFGAGSRLTVL.

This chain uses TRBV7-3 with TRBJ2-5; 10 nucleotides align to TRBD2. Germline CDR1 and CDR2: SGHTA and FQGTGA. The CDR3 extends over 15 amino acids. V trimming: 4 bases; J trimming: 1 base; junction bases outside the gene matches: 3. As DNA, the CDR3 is TGTGCCAGCAGCTATAGCGGGGGGCTCCAAGAGACCCAGTACTTC. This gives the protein CASSYSGGLQETQYF.

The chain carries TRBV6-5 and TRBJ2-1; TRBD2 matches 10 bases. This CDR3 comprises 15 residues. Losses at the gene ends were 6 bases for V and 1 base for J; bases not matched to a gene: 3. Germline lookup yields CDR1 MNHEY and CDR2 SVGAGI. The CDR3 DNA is TGTGCCAGCAGGGAACTAGCGGGGTCCTACAATGAGCAGTTCTTC. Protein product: CASRELAGSYNEQFF.

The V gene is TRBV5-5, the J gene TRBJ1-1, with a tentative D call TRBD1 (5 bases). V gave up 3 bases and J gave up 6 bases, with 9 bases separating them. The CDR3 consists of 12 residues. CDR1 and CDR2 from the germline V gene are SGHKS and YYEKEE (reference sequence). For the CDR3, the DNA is TGTGCCAGCAGCTCGCCGGGGGCTGAAGCTTTCTTT. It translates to CASSSPGAEAFF.

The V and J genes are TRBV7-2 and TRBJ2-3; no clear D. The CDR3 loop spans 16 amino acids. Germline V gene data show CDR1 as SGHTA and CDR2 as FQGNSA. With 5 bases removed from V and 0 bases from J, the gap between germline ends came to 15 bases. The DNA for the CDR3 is TGTGCCAGCAGCCTACGGGTCGCTCTGAGCACAGATACGCAGTATTTT. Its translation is CASSLRVALSTDTQYF. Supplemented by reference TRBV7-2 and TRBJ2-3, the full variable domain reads GAGVSQSPSNKVTEKGKDVELRCDPISGHTALYWYRQSLGQGLEFLIYFQGNSAPDKSGLPSDRFSAERTGGSVSTLTIQRTQQEDSAVYLCASSLRVALSTDTQYFGPGTRLTVL.

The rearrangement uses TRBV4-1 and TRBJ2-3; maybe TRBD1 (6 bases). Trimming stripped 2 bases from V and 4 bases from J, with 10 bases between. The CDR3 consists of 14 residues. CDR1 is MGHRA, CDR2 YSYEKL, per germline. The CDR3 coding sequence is TGCGCCAGCAGCCAAAGTGGGGGCGCAGATACGCAGTATTTT. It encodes CASSQSGGADTQYF.

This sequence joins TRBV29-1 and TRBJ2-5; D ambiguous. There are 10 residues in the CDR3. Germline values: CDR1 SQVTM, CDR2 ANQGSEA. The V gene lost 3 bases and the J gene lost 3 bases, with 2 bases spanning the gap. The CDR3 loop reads CSVEKETQYF. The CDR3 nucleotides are TGCAGCGTTGAGAAAGAGACCCAGTACTTC.

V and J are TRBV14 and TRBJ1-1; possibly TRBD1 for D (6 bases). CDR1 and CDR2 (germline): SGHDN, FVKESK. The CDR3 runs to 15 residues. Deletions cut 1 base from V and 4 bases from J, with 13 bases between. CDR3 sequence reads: CASSQALQGFTEAFF. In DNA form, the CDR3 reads TGTGCCAGCAGCCAAGCTCTACAGGGATTCACTGAAGCTTTCTTT.

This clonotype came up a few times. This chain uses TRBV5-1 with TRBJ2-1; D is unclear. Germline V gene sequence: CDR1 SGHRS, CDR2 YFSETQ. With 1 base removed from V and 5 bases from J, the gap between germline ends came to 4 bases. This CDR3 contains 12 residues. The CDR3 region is CASSLMNNEQFF. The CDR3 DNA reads TGCGCCAGCAGCTTGATGAACAATGAGCAGTTCTTC. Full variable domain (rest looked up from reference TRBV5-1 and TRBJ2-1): KAGVTQTPRYLIKTRGQQVTLSCSPISGHRSVSWYQQTPGQGLQFLFEYFSETQRNKGNFPGRFSGRQFSNSRSEMNVSTLELGDSALYLCASSLMNNEQFFGPGTRLTVL.

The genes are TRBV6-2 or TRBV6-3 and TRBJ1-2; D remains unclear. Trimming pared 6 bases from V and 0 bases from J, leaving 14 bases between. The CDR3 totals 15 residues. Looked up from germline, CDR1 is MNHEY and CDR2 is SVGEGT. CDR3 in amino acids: CASSDGSGANYGYTF. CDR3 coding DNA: TGTGCCAGCAGCGATGGTAGCGGAGCTAACTATGGCTACACCTTC.

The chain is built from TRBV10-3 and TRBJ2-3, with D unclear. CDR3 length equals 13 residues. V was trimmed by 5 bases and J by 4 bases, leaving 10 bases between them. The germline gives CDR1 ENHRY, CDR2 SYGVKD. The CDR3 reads CAISSPGPDTQYF. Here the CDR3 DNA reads TGTGCCATCAGTAGTCCCGGGCCAGATACGCAGTATTTT.

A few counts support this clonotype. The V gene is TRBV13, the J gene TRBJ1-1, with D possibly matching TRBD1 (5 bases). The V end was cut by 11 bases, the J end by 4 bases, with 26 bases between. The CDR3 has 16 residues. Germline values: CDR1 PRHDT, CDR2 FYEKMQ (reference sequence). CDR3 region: CAGRGVSGVGSTEAFF. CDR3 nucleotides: TGTGCCGGAAGGGGAGTTTCGGGAGTGGGGAGCACTGAAGCTTTCTTT.

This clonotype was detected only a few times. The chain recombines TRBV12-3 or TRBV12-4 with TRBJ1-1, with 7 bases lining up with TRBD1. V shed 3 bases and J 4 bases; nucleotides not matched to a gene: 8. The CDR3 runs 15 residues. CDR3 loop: CASSFLDRTFTEAFF. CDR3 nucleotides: TGTGCCAGCAGTTTCCTGGACAGGACGTTCACTGAAGCTTTCTTT.

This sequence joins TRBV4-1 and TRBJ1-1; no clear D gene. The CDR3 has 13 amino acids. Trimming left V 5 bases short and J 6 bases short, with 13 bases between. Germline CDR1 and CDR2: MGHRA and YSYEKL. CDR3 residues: CASSNSPGAEAFF. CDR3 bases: TGCGCCAGCAGCAACTCCCCGGGCGCTGAAGCTTTCTTT.

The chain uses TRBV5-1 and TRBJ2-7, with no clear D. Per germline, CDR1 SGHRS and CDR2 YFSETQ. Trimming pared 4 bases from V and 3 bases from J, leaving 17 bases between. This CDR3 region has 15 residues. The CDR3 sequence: CASSPNSTEVYEQYF. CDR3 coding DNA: TGCGCCAGCAGCCCAAATTCGACGGAAGTCTACGAGCAGTACTTC.

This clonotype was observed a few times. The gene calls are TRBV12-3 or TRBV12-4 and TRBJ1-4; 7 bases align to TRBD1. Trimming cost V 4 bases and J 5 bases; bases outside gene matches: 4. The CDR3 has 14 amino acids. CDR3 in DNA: TGTGCCAGCAGTTACCGGGACAGCAATGAAAAACTGTTTTTT. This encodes CASSYRDSNEKLFF.

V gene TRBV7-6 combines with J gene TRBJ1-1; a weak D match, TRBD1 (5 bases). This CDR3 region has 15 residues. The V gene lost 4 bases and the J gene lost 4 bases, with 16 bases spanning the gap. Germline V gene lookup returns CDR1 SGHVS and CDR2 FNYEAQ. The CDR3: CASSSIEEGRTEAFF. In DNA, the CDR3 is TGTGCCAGCAGCTCAATCGAGGAGGGGCGCACTGAAGCTTTCTTT.

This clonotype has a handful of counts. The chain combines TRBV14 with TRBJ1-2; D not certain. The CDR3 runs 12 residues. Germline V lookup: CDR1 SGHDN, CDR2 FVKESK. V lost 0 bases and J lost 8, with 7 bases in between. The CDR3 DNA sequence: TGTGCCAGCAGCCAAGATTTCAGCGGCTACACCTTC. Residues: CASSQDFSGYTF.

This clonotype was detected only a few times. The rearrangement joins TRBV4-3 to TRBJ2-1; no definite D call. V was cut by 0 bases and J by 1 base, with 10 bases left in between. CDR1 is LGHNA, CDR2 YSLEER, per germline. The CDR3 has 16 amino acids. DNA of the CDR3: TGCGCCAGCAGCCAAGAAAGCGCTATTTCCTACAATGAGCAGTTCTTC. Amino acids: CASSQESAISYNEQFF.

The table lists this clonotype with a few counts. In nucleotides, the CDR3 is TGTGCCAGCAGCCGGGACAGAGTCTATGGCTACACCTTC. Translation: CASSRDRVYGYTF. The V call is TRBV7-8, the J call TRBJ1-2; 7 nucleotides match TRBD1. Losses at the gene ends were 5 bases for V and 4 bases for J; bases not matched to a gene: 4. Germline values: CDR1 SGHVS, CDR2 FQNEAQ. This CDR3 is 13 amino acids long.

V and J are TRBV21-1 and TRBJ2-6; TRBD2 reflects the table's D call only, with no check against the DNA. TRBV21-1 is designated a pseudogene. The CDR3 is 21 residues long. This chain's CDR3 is CASSRPRKSGRGLTGANVLTF. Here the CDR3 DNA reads TGTGCCAGCAGCCGACCAAGAAAGAGCGGCAGGGGATTGACTGGGGCCAACGTCCTGACTTTC.

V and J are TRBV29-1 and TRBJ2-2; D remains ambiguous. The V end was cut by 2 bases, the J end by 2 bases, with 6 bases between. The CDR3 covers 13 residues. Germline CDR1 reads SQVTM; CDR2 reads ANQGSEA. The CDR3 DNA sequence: TGCAGCGTTGAAAGCTCAAACACCGGGGAGCTGTTTTTT. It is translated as CSVESSNTGELFF.